This T cell receptor beta chain is drawn from a study of T cells after yellow fever vaccination. General study points: The secondary response peaked faster, at day 5 versus 15, but was weaker. Post-booster repertoires contained most primary-vaccination clones again (about 95% CD4, approximately 88% CD8). Only a small proportion of the clonotypes turned up in both the CD4 and the CD8 compartments, likely arising from convergent recombination.

The V end lost 3 bases, the J end lost 7 bases, and 13 bases lay between the germline ends. Germline CDR1 reads DFQATT; CDR2 reads SNEGSKA (reference sequence). This CDR3 contains 14 residues. A note on this clonotype: Its antigen remains unidentified.

Conversion of TCR transcripts into cDNA relied on 5'RACE template switching, which added a universal primer site and UMIs. Each CDR3 protein gets one entry after TCRdb re-called the 5' RACE reads with MiXCR. Here the sample spans roughly 300,000 distinct CDR3 sequences, around 7% being singletons. The material sequenced was PBMCs, taken more than 40 days after the first yellow fever vaccination. The rearrangement uses TRBV20-1 and TRBJ1-6, with unresolved D. The TCR was taken from a man aged 18 to 30 who received the YFV17D yellow fever vaccine. The CDR3 nucleotides are TGCAGTGCTAGTCGTATGCCAGCGAATTCACCCCTCCACTTT. It encodes CSASRMPANSPLHF.